This T cell receptor beta chain was recovered during a study of technical replicates of blood from four donors. TCRdb's copy holds only in-frame clones and misses some; the assay was immunoSEQ multiplex PCR. In the table there are about 93,000 clones, about 95% of which are singletons. CDR1 is MNHEY, CDR2 SVGAGI, per germline. The length of the CDR3 is 13 residues. Trimming took 0 bases from V and 12 from J; bases not matched to a gene: 5. The V call is TRBV6-5, the J call TRBJ2-5; 9 bases are shared with TRBD1. The TCR sequence derives from a human donor in good health. The source material was T cells isolated from PBMCs. The CDR3 reads CASSYSRGDREYF. CDR3 DNA: TGTGCCAGCAGTTACTCGCGTGGGGACAGGGAGTACTTC.